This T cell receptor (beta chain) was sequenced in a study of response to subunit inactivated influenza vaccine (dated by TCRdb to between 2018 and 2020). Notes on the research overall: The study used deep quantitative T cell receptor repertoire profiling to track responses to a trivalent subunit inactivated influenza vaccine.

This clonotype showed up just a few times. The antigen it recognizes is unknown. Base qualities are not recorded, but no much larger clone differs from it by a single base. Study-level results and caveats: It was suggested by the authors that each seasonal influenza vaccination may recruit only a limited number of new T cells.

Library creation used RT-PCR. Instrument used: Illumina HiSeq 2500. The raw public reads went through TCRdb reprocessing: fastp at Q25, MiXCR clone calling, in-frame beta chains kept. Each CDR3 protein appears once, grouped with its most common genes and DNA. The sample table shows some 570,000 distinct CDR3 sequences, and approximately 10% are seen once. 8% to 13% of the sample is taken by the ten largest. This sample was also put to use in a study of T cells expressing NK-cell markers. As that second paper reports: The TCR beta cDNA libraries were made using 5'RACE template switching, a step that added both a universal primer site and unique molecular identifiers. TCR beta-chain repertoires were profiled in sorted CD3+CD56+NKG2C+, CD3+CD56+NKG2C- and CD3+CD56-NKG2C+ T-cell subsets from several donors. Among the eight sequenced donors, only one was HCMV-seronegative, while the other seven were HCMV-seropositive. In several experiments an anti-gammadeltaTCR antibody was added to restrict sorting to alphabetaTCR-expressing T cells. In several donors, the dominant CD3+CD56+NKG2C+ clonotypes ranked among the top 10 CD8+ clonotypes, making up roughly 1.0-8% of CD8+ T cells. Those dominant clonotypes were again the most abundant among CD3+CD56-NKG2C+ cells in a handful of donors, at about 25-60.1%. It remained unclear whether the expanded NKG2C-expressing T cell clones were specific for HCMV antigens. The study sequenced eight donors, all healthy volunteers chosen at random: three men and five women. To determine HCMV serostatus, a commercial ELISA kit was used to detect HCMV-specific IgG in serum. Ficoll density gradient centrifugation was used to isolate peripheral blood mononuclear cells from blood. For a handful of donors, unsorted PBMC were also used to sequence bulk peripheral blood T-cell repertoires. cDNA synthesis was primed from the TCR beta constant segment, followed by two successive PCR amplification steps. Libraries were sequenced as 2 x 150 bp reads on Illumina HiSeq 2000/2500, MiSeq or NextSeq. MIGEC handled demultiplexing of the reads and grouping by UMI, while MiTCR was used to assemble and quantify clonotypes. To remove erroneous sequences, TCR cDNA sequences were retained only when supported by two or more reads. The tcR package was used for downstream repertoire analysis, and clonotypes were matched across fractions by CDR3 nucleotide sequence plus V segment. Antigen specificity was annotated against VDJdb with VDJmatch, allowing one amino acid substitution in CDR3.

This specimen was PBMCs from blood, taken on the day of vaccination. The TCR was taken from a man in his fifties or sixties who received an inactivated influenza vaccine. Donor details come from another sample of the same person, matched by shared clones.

CDR3 region: CASSPSSGGQYNEQFF. At the DNA level, the sequence is TGCGCCAGCAGCCCGTCTAGCGGGGGGCAATACAATGAGCAGTTCTTC. The chain links TRBV5-1 with TRBJ2-1, with 11 bases aligning to TRBD2. Its CDR3 holds 16 amino acids, cysteine through phenylalanine. Only CDR3 DNA is held: 48 bases, read in frame from base 1. According to the germline V gene, CDR1 reads SGHRS and CDR2 reads YFSETQ. Trimming removed 4 bases from V and 4 bases from J; the gene matches leave 7 bases unexplained.